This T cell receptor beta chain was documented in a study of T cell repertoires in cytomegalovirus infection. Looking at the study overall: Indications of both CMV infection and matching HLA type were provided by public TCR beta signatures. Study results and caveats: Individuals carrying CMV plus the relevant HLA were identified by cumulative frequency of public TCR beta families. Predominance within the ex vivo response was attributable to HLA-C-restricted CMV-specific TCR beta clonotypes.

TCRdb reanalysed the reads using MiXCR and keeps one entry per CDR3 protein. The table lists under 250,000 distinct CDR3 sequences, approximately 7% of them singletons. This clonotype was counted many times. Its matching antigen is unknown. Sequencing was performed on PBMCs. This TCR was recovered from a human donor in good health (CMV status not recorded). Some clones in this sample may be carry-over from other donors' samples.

The CDR3 loop is CASRDDRGSGNTIYF. The CDR3 DNA reads as TGTGCCAGCAGGGATGACAGGGGGTCTGGAAACACCATATATTTT. The chain couples TRBV7-9 to TRBJ1-3; 9 positions match TRBD1. CDR3 length: 15 residues. V was clipped by 6 bases and J by 1 base; unmatched bases: 4. CDR1 SEHNR and CDR2 FQNEAQ come from the germline V gene (reference sequence).